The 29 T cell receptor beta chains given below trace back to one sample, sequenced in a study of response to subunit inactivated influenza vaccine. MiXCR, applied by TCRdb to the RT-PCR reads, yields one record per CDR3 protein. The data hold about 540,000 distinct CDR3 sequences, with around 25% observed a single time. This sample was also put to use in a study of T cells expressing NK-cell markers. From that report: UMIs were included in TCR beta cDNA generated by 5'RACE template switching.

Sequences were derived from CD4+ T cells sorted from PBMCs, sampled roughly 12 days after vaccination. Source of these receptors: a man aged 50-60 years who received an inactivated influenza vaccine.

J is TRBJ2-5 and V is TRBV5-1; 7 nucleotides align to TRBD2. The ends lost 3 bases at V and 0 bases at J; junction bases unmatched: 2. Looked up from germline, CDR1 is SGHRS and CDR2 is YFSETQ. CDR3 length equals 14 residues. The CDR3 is CASSSSGDQETQYF. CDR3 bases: TGCGCCAGCAGCTCCAGCGGGGACCAAGAGACCCAGTACTTC.

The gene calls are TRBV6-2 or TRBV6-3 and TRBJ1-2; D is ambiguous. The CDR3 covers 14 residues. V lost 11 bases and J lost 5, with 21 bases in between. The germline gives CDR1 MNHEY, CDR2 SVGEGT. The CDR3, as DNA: TGTGCCGCCCGAGCTCCGGGAGATTGGTATGGCTACACCTTC. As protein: CAARAPGDWYGYTF.

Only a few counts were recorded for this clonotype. Here the CDR3 DNA reads TGTGCCATCAGTGAGGACAGGGGGAATCAGCCCCAGCATTTT. It specifies CAISEDRGNQPQHF. The chain is built from TRBV10-3 and TRBJ1-5; TRBD1 matches at 9 bases. This CDR3 comprises 14 residues. The germline V gene encodes CDR1 ENHRY and CDR2 SYGVKD. Unmatched junction bases numbered 0, after V lost 2 bases and J lost 4 bases.

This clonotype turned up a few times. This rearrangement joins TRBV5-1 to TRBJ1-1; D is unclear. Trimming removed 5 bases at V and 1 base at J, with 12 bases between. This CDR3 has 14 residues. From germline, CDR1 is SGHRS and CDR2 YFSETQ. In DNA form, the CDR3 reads TGCGCCAGCAGTAATCCGGGCGAGAACACTGAAGCTTTCTTT. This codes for CASSNPGENTEAFF.

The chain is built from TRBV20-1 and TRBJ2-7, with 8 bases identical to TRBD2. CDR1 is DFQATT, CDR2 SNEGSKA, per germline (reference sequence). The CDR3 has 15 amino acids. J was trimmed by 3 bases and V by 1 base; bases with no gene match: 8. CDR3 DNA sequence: TGCAGTGCTAGAGTAGCGGGACGGCTACACTACGAGCAGTACTTC. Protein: CSARVAGRLHYEQYF.

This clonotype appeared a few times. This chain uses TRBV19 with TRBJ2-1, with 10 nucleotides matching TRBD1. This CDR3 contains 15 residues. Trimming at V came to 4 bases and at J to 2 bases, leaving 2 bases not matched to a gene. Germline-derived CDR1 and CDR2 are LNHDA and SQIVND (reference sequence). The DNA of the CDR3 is TGTGCCAGTAGTAAAGGACAGGGGGCCTACAATGAGCAGTTCTTC. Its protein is CASSKGQGAYNEQFF.

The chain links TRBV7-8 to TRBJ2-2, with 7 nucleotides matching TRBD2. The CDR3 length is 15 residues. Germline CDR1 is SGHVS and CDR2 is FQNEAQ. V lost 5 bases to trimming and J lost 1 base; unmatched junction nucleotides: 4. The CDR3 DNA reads TGTGCCAGCAGCAAGCGGGACGTGAACACCGGGGAGCTGTTTTTT. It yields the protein CASSKRDVNTGELFF.

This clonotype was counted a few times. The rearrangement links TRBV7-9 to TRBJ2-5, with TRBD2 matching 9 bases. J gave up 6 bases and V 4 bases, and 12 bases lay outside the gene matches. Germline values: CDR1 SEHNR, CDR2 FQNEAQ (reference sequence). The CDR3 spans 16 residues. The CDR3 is CASSSVSAGGLKTQYF. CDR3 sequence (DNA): TGTGCCAGCAGCTCCGTTAGCGCGGGGGGGCTGAAGACCCAGTACTTC.

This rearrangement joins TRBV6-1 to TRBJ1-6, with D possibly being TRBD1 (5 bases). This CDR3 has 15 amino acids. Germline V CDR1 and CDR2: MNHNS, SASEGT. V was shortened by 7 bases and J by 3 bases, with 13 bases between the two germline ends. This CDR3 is CASTLGQNYNSPLHF. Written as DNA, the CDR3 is TGTGCCAGCACCCTAGGACAAAACTATAATTCACCCCTCCACTTT.

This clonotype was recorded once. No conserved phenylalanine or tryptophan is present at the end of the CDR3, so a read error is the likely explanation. CDR3 sequence: CASSLNTGQSAQHS. DNA for the CDR3: TGTGCCAGCAGCTTAAATACAGGCCAATCAGCCCAGCATTCT. The chain is built from TRBV5-5 and TRBJ1-5; the D gene is possibly TRBD1 (5 bases). Trimming shortened V by 2 bases and J by 11 bases, and 17 bases separated the two germline ends. Germline V CDR1 and CDR2: SGHKS, YYEKEE (reference sequence). This CDR3 spans 14 amino acids.

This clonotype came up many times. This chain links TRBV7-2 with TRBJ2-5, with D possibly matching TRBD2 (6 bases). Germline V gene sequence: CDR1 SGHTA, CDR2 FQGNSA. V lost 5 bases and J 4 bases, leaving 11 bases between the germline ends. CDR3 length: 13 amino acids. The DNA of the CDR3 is TGTGCCAGCAGCGTGACTAGGAGAGAGACCCAGTACTTC. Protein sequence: CASSVTRRETQYF.

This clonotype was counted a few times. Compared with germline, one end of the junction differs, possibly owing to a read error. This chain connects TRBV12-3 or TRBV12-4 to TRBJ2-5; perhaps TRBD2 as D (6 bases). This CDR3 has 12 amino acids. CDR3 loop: CASSSSLGTHHF. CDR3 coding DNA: TGTGCCAGCAGTTCCTCCCTCGGGACTCATCACTTC.

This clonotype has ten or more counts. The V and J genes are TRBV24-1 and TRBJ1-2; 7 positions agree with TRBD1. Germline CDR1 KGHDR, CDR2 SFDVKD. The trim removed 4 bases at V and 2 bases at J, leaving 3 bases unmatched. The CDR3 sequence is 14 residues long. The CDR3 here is CATSDPGQNYGYTF. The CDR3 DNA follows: TGTGCCACCAGTGACCCGGGACAGAACTATGGCTACACCTTC.

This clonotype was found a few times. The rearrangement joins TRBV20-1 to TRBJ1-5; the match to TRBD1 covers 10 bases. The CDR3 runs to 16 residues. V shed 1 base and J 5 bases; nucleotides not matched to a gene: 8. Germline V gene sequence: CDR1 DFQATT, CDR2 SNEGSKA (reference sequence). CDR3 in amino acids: CSARARTGGFYQPQHF. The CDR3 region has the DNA TGCAGTGCTAGAGCTAGGACAGGGGGTTTCTATCAGCCCCAGCATTTT.

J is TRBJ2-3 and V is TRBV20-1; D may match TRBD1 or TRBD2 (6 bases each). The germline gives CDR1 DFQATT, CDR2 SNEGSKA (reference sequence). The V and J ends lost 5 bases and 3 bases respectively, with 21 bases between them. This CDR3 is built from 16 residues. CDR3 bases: TGCAGTGCTGCCCCTGTTCGGGGGCGCGGAACAGATACGCAGTATTTT. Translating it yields CSAAPVRGRGTDTQYF.

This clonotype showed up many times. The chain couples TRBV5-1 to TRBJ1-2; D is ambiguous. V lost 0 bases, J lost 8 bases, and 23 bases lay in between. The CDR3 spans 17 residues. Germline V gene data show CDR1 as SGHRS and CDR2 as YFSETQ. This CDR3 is CASSLESGVPGSGGYTF. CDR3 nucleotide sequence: TGCGCCAGCAGCTTGGAGTCCGGTGTCCCAGGAAGTGGCGGCTACACCTTC.

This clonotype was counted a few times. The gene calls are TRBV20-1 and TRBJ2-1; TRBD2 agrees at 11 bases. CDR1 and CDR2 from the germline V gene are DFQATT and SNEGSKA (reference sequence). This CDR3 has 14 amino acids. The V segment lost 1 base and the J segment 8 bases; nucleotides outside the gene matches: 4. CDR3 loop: CSARASGRRYEQFF. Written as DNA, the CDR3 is TGCAGTGCTAGAGCTAGCGGGAGGCGCTATGAGCAGTTCTTC.

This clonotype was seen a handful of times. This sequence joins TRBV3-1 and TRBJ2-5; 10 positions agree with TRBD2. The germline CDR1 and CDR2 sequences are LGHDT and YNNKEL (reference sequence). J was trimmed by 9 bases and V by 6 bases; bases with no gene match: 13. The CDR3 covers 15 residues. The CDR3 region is CASSRTSGAARAQYF. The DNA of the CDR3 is TGTGCCAGCAGTCGCACTAGCGGGGCAGCAAGGGCCCAGTACTTC.

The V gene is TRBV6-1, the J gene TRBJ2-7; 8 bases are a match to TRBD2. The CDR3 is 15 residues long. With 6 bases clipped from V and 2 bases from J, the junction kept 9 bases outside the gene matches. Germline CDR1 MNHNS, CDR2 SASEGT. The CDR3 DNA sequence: TGTGCCAGCAGGAAGACTAGCGCCGTCCCCTACGAGCAGTACTTC. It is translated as CASRKTSAVPYEQYF.

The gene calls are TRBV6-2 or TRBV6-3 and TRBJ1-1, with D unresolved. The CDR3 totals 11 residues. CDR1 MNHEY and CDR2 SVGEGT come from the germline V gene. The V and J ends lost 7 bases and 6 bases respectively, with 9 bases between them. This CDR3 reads CASTSKAEAFF. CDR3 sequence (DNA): TGTGCCAGCACCTCGAAGGCTGAAGCTTTCTTT.

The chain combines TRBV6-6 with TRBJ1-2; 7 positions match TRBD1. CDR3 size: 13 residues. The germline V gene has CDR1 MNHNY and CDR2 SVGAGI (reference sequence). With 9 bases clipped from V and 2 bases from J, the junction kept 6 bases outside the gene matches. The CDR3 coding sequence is TGTGCCAGTGAACAGACAGGGAACTATGGCTACACCTTC. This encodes CASEQTGNYGYTF.

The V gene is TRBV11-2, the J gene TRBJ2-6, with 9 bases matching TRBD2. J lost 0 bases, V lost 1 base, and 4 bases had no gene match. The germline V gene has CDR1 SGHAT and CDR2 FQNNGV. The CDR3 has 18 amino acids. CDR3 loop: CASSLVGGGASGANVLTF. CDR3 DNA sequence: TGTGCCAGCAGCTTAGTTGGCGGGGGGGCCTCTGGGGCCAACGTCCTGACTTTC.

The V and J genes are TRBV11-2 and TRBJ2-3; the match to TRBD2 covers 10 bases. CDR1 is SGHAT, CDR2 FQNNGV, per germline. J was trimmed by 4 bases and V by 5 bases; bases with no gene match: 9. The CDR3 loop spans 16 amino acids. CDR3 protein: CASSPSSGRWADTQYF. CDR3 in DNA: TGTGCCAGCAGCCCCTCTAGCGGGAGATGGGCAGATACGCAGTATTTT.

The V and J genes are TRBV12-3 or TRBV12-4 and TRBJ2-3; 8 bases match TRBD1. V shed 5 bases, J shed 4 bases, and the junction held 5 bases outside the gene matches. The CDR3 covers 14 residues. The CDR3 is CASSRGQASDTQYF. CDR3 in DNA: TGTGCCAGCAGTCGGGGACAGGCCTCAGATACGCAGTATTTT.

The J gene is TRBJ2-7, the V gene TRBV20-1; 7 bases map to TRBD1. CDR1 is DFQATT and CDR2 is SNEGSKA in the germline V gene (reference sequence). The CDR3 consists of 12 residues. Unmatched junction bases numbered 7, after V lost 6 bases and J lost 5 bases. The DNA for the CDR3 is TGCAGTGCCATCGACAGGGCCCACGAGCAGTACTTC. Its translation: CSAIDRAHEQYF.

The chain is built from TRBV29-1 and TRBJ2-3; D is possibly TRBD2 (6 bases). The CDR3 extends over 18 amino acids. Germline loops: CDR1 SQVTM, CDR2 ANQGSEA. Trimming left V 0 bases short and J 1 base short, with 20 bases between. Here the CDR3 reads CSVEEEGMGLVGTDTQYF. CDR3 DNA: TGCAGCGTTGAAGAGGAAGGTATGGGACTTGTAGGCACAGATACGCAGTATTTT.

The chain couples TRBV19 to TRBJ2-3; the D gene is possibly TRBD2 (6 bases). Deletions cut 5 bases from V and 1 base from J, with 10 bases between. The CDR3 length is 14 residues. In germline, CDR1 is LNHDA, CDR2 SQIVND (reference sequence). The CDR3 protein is CASSRDFRTDTQYF. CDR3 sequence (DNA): TGTGCCAGTAGTCGGGACTTCCGCACAGATACGCAGTATTTT.

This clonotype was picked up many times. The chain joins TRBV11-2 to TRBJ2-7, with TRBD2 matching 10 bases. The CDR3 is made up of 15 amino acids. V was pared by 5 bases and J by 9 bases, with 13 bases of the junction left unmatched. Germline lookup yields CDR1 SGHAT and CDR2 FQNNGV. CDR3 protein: CASSTASGGSTPQYF. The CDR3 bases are TGTGCCAGCAGCACCGCTAGCGGGGGTTCTACGCCGCAGTACTTC.

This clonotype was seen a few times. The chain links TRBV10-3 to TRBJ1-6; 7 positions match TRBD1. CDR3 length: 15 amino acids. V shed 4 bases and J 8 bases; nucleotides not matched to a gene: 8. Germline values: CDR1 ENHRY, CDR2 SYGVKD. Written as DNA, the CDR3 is TGTGCCATCAGTGTAAACAGGGGCCCTGATTCACCCCTCCACTTT. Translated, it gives CAISVNRGPDSPLHF.